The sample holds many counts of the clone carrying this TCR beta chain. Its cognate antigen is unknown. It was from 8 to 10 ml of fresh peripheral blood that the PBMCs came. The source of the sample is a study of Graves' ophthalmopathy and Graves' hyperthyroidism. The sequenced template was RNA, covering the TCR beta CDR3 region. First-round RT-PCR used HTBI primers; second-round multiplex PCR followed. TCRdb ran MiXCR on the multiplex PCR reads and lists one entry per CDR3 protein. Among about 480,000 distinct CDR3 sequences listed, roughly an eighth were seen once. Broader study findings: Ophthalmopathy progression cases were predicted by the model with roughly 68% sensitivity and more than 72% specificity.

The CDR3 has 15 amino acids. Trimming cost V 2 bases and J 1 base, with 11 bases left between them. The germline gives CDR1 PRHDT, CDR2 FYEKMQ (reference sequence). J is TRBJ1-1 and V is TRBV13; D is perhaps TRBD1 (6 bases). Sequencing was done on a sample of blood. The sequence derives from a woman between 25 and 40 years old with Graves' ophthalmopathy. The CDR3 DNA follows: TGTGCCAGCAGCTTAAGGACAGACAAGAACACTGAAGCTTTCTTT. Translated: CASSLRTDKNTEAFF.